A single sample gave rise to the 5 T cell receptor beta chains below, sequenced in a study of T cells after yellow fever vaccination. TCRdb processed the 5' RACE reads anew with MiXCR; each CDR3 protein has one entry. This table holds 250,000 to 400,000 distinct CDR3 sequences, roughly 4.3% found once. This sample comprised PBMCs, obtained 5 days after the yellow fever booster vaccination. Receptors originate from a young man who received the YFV17D yellow fever vaccine.

This clonotype appeared a few times. The rearrangement links TRBV20-1 to TRBJ2-7; D unresolved. The germline CDR1 and CDR2 sequences are DFQATT and SNEGSKA (reference sequence). V shed 5 bases and J shed 0 bases, with 5 bases lying between them. This CDR3 is 11 amino acids long. The CDR3 loop is CSAGSSYEQYF. As DNA, the CDR3 is TGCAGTGCTGGGTCCTCCTACGAGCAGTACTTC.

As concerns this clonotype: An end of the junction does not agree with germline; a read error may underlie this. V is TRBV12-3 or TRBV12-4 and J is TRBJ2-7; D not resolved. The CDR3 contains 13 residues. The DNA for the CDR3 is TGTGCCAGAAGTTTAGTTACGGCCTACGAGCAGTACTTC. Translated: CARSLVTAYEQYF.

This clonotype was seen more than once but under ten times. This chain connects TRBV7-2 to TRBJ2-3; 10 positions agree with TRBD2. Trimming removed 1 base from V and 5 bases from J; junction bases left unmatched: 0. The CDR3 length is 14 residues. The V gene's germline CDR1 is SGHTA and CDR2 FQGNSA. The CDR3 loop is CASSLVAGGDTQYF. CDR3 coding DNA: TGTGCCAGCAGCTTAGTAGCGGGGGGAGATACGCAGTATTTT.

This clonotype was seen a handful of times. The genes are TRBV7-3 and TRBJ2-6, with TRBD1 matching 9 bases. The CDR3 has 17 amino acids. V was pared by 5 bases and J by 0 bases, with 5 bases of the junction left unmatched. The germline V gene encodes CDR1 SGHTA and CDR2 FQGTGA. The CDR3 sequence is CASSRDRDSSGANVLTF. CDR3 DNA sequence: TGTGCCAGCAGCCGGGACAGGGATTCCTCTGGGGCCAACGTCCTGACTTTC.

J is TRBJ1-2 and V is TRBV6-5; D is perhaps TRBD1 (6 bases). The CDR3 is made up of 14 amino acids. CDR1 and CDR2 (germline): MNHEY, SVGAGI. Trimming removed 5 bases at V and 2 bases at J, with 12 bases between. The CDR3 nucleotides read TGTGCCAGCAGTCCCCGACAGGAAAACTATGGCTACACCTTC. Amino acids: CASSPRQENYGYTF.